This T cell receptor (beta chain) was profiled in a study of beta chain features in type 1 diabetes. J gave up 6 bases and V 4 bases, and 6 bases lay outside the gene matches. This CDR3 contains 14 residues. The V gene's germline CDR1 is KGHSY and CDR2 FQNENV. Study-level points and caveats: Moderate yet significant TCRB CDR3 shortening was seen in Type 1 diabetes patients in all four CD4+ subsets.

Investigators reverse transcribed all isolated RNA, so they sequenced expressed TCRB transcripts. The data were produced by immunoSEQ multiplex PCR, yet TCRdb's version contains in-frame clones alone and is incomplete. This table has roughly 300,000 clones, 9.3% appearing once. As concerns this clone: The antigen is undetermined.

Sorting gave populations that all exceeded 98% purity. This TCR was sampled from a man younger than 45 with type 1 diabetes. J is TRBJ1-5 and V is TRBV16; 7 bases line up with TRBD1. Material for sequencing was central memory CD4+ T cells from blood. CDR3 loop: CASSPREGAQPQHF. The CDR3 nucleotides are TGTGCCAGCAGCCCACGGGAGGGGGCTCAGCCCCAGCATTTT. The entire variable domain, with the rest obtained from reference TRBV16 and TRBJ1-5, is as follows: GEEVAQTPKHLVRGEGQKAKLYCAPIKGHSYVFWYQQVLKNEFKFLISFQNENVFDETGMPKERFSAKCLPNSPCSLEIQATKLEDSAVYFCASSPREGAQPQHFGDGTRLSIL.